These 16 T cell receptor beta chains were sequenced from one sample in a study of T cells in Graves' hyperthyroidism and ophthalmopathy. Template material for amplifying TCR beta CDR3 regions consisted of RNA transcripts. The study used the HTBI primer set for a first-round RT-PCR of the TCR CDR3. Using its own MiXCR run on the multiplex PCR reads, TCRdb lists one record per CDR3 protein. The sample consists of roughly 500,000 distinct CDR3 sequences, 40% to 55% of them appearing once. The sample taken for sequencing was peripheral blood or thyroid tissue (not recorded which). The receptor source for this set is an adult woman with Graves' disease, either hyperthyroidism or ophthalmopathy (not recorded which).

This chain joins TRBV9 and TRBJ2-3; 7 bases match TRBD1. J lost 1 base, V lost 3 bases, and 8 bases had no gene match. This CDR3 is built from 16 residues. The germline CDR1 and CDR2 sequences are SGDLS and YYNGEE. The CDR3 DNA follows: TGTGCCAGCAGCGCGAGACAGGGATGGGGCACAGATACGCAGTATTTT. Translated, it gives CASSARQGWGTDTQYF.

The table lists this clonotype with many counts. This sequence joins TRBV5-1 and TRBJ1-1; a weak D match, TRBD1 (5 bases). The germline V gene encodes CDR1 SGHRS and CDR2 YFSETQ. The CDR3 has 15 amino acids. Deletions cut 1 base from V and 0 bases from J, with 10 bases between. CDR3 residues: CASSLRGLMNTEAFF. The CDR3 bases are TGCGCCAGCAGCTTGCGGGGACTTATGAACACTGAAGCTTTCTTT.

CDR3 loop: CARSQGFNQPQHF. CDR3 DNA sequence: TGTGCCAGGAGTCAGGGGTTCAATCAGCCCCAGCATTTT. This sequence joins TRBV7-9 and TRBJ1-5, with D perhaps TRBD1 (6 bases). CDR3 length equals 13 residues. V lost 9 bases to trimming and J lost 3 bases, with 12 bases between them. Germline V gene sequence: CDR1 SEHNR, CDR2 FQNEAQ (reference sequence).

This clonotype was seen just once. V gene TRBV7-6 combines with J gene TRBJ2-7; 11 positions agree with TRBD2. This CDR3 is 17 amino acids long. CDR1 SGHVS and CDR2 FNYEAQ come from the germline V gene. V lost 4 bases, J lost 0 bases, and 8 bases stayed unmatched. The DNA for the CDR3 is TGTGCCAGCAGCTCCCCCTCCACTAGCGGGAGCTCCTACGAGCAGTACTTC. Its translation is CASSSPSTSGSSYEQYF.

In the case of this clonotype: An end of the junction does not agree with germline; a read error may underlie this. The rearrangement uses TRBV5-1 and TRBJ2-7; 7 positions match TRBD1. This CDR3 is built from 14 residues. Germline assignment: CDR1 SGHRS and CDR2 YFSETQ. This CDR3 reads CAGSSATGIPEQYF. The CDR3, as DNA: TGCGCCGGCAGCTCAGCGACAGGGATCCCCGAGCAGTACTTC.

As to this clonotype: Relative to the germline gene, one junction end is altered; a read error may explain this. This rearrangement joins TRBV5-1 to TRBJ1-6; D not certain. This CDR3 spans 13 amino acids. CDR1 and CDR2 (germline): SGHRS, YFSETQ. This CDR3 is CASSQAPASPLHF. In nucleotides, the CDR3 is TGTGCCAGCAGCCAGGCCCCGGCGTCACCCCTCCACTTT.

V gene TRBV12-3 or TRBV12-4 combines with J gene TRBJ1-2; D unclear. This CDR3 has 15 amino acids. Trimming shortened V by 2 bases and J by 1 base, and 11 bases separated the two germline ends. CDR3 in amino acids: CASSLSQNLNYGYTF. Written as DNA, the CDR3 is TGTGCCAGCAGTTTAAGCCAAAACCTTAACTATGGCTACACCTTC.

In this sample, this clonotype turned up a few times. A single base separates this from a much larger clone, so it may be a read error. The CDR3 ends on some other residue instead of the conserved phenylalanine or tryptophan, so this is likely a read error. This rearrangement joins TRBV10-3 to TRBJ2-7; D gene uncertain. The V end lost 4 bases, the J end lost 1 base, and 11 bases lay between the germline ends. There are 14 residues in the CDR3. From germline, CDR1 is ENHRY and CDR2 SYGVKD. The CDR3 DNA sequence: TGTGCCATCAGTGTTATCGACGGATCCTACGAGCAGTACCTC. It encodes CAISVIDGSYEQYL.

The chain joins TRBV29-1 to TRBJ1-5, with TRBD1 matching 9 bases. With 8 bases clipped from V and 4 bases from J, the junction kept 9 bases outside the gene matches. The CDR3 consists of 14 residues. CDR1 and CDR2 from the germline V gene are SQVTM and ANQGSEA. As DNA, the CDR3 is TGCAGCTTAGGGGGACAGGGCGCTAATCAGCCCCAGCATTTT. It is translated as CSLGGQGANQPQHF.

The chain couples TRBV6-1 to TRBJ1-2; the D gene is possibly TRBD1 (5 bases). Germline CDR1 and CDR2: MNHNS and SASEGT. The V end lost 11 bases, the J end lost 1 base, and 17 bases lay between the germline ends. The CDR3 extends over 14 amino acids. The CDR3 DNA sequence: TGTGCCGCAAGAGGGACTGGCGGTAACTATGGCTACACCTTC. Its protein product is CAARGTGGNYGYTF.

V is TRBV5-1 and J is TRBJ2-5; 8 nucleotides line up with TRBD2. This CDR3 comprises 14 residues. CDR1 and CDR2 (germline): SGHRS, YFSETQ. V lost 7 bases and J lost 2; bases outside the gene matches: 7. The CDR3 loop reads CASGFGLAQETQYF. CDR3 sequence (DNA): TGCGCCAGCGGGTTCGGACTAGCACAAGAGACCCAGTACTTC.

The genes are TRBV15 and TRBJ1-5; a possible D gene is TRBD1 (5 bases). The CDR3 covers 19 residues. Germline V CDR1 and CDR2: LNHNV, YYDKDF (reference sequence). V was cut by 0 bases and J by 5 bases, with 23 bases left in between. The CDR3 spells CATSRDQGEGWRDDQPQHF. In DNA, the CDR3 is TGTGCCACCAGCAGAGACCAGGGAGAGGGTTGGCGTGATGATCAGCCCCAGCATTTT.

This clonotype was seen a handful of times. The chain carries TRBV20-1 and TRBJ2-1; 8 nucleotides match TRBD2. This CDR3 comprises 15 residues. With V trimmed by 1 base and J by 9 bases, 11 bases remained unmatched. From germline, CDR1 is DFQATT and CDR2 SNEGSKA (reference sequence). CDR3 sequence (DNA): TGCAGTGCTAGAGCGGGAGGGCCCCGGGTCACTGAGCAGTTCTTC. Translating gives CSARAGGPRVTEQFF.

This clonotype was counted at least ten times. The rearrangement joins TRBV7-2 to TRBJ2-7, with D perhaps matching TRBD1 (6 bases). The CDR3 has 16 amino acids. Germline CDR1 and CDR2: SGHTA and FQGNSA. Deletions cut 5 bases from V and 3 bases from J, with 20 bases between. The CDR3 DNA reads as TGTGCCAGCAGCCCGAGGGTCGGACAGCAGAGCTACGAGCAGTACTTC. Translating gives CASSPRVGQQSYEQYF.

This clonotype turned up a few times. This chain links TRBV10-3 with TRBJ1-5; D is unresolved. The germline V gene has CDR1 ENHRY and CDR2 SYGVKD. V lost 8 bases, J lost 5 bases, and 7 bases lay in between. CDR3 length: 11 residues. CDR3 amino acids: CAIGGDQPQHF. CDR3 coding DNA: TGTGCCATCGGTGGCGATCAGCCCCAGCATTTT.

With respect to this clonotype: A read error is likely, as this CDR3 ends without the conserved phenylalanine or tryptophan. The DNA is left out, because the CDR3 cannot be placed on it with certainty; the CDR3 is given as TCRdb lists it. This sequence joins TRBV20-1 and TRBJ1-4. In germline, CDR1 is DFQATT, CDR2 SNEGSKA (reference sequence). From its first to its last residue, the CDR3 has 9 amino acids. The CDR3 is CSARGSGLA.